Presented here are 5 T cell receptor beta chains from one specimen sequenced in a study of shared T cell receptors in the human thymus. Assay used: immunoSEQ multiplex PCR; TCRdb lists only in-frame clones, some missing. The data contain hundreds of thousands of clones, around 78% of them singletons. These records were also assigned to another study, of human thymus T cells.

The specimen sequenced was thymocytes. The receptors were gathered from a boy under two years old with a congenital heart defect.

The rearrangement links TRBV6-5 to TRBJ1-1; D gene ambiguous. The CDR3 has 15 amino acids. Trimming removed 5 bases from V and 0 bases from J, with 13 bases in between. Germline-derived CDR1 and CDR2 are MNHEY and SVGAGI. The DNA of the CDR3 is TGTGCCAGCAGTCGGAACGGGAGCCTGAACACTGAAGCTTTCTTT. Residues: CASSRNGSLNTEAFF.

The rearrangement uses TRBV19 and TRBJ2-3; TRBD1 matches 7 bases. V lost 3 bases and J lost 3; bases outside the gene matches: 15. Germline assignment: CDR1 LNHDA and CDR2 SQIVND (reference sequence). The CDR3 has 18 residues. In nucleotides, the CDR3 is TGTGCCAGTAGTATCGATGACCCCAGACAGGGTGAAACAGATACGCAGTATTTT. Protein: CASSIDDPRQGETDTQYF.

This rearrangement joins TRBV5-1 to TRBJ2-7; 8 bases are shared with TRBD2. The CDR3 runs to 15 residues. Germline V gene sequence: CDR1 SGHRS, CDR2 YFSETQ. V was clipped by 2 bases and J by 2 bases; unmatched bases: 6. The CDR3 nucleotides are TGCGCCAGCAGCTTAAATCCAGCGGGAGCCTACGAGCAGTACTTC. Protein: CASSLNPAGAYEQYF.

The rearrangement links TRBV11-2 to TRBJ2-1, with 7 positions matching TRBD2. The ends lost 1 base at V and 8 bases at J; junction bases unmatched: 11. This CDR3 is 16 amino acids long. Germline V lookup: CDR1 SGHAT, CDR2 FQNNGV. The chain's CDR3 is CASSLGEGPEAHEQFF. In DNA form, the CDR3 reads TGTGCCAGCAGCTTAGGGGAGGGACCAGAGGCCCATGAGCAGTTCTTC.

The chain links TRBV28 to TRBJ2-7; 14 nucleotides match TRBD2. The J segment lost 5 bases and the V segment lost 6 bases, leaving 6 bases of the junction unmatched. Germline assignment: CDR1 MDHEN and CDR2 SYDVKM. The CDR3 covers 15 residues. The CDR3: CASSLGTSGGHEQYF. The CDR3 nucleotides are TGTGCCAGCAGCCTAGGGACTAGCGGGGGCCACGAGCAGTACTTC.